These 30 T cell receptor beta chains originate from one sample sequenced in a study of long-term antiretroviral therapy in people with HIV. Survey-level resolution applied to immunoSEQ assay v3.0. Measured with immunoSEQ multiplex PCR; TCRdb has only the in-frame clones, and not every one. Among around 23,000 clones listed, about 80% were seen once. The sample consisted of unsorted PBMCs, taken 0.3 years after starting antiretroviral therapy. The receptor source for this set is a man aged 50-59 years with HIV.

V is TRBV15 and J is TRBJ2-1, with 7 bases that match TRBD1. CDR1 and CDR2 from the germline V gene are LNHNV and YYDKDF (reference sequence). Trimming removed 3 bases from V and 7 bases from J; junction bases left unmatched: 6. This CDR3 spans 14 amino acids. The chain's CDR3 is CATSRGRGSNEQFF. CDR3 bases: TGTGCCACCAGCAGGGGCAGGGGGTCAAATGAGCAGTTCTTC.

This clone was seen once. This chain connects TRBV19 to TRBJ1-5; perhaps TRBD1 as D (6 bases). This CDR3 has 16 amino acids. The germline V gene has CDR1 LNHDA and CDR2 SQIVND (reference sequence). The germline V and J ends were trimmed by 3 bases and 2 bases, with 14 bases remaining between them. Written as DNA, the CDR3 is TGTGCCAGTAGTATTGGGCCCAGGGGCCGCAATCAGCCCCAGCATTTT. It yields the protein CASSIGPRGRNQPQHF.

This clone was seen only a few times. The chain joins TRBV30 to TRBJ1-1, with D unresolved. There are 13 residues in the CDR3. Trimming shortened V by 4 bases and J by 4 bases, and 13 bases separated the two germline ends. In germline, CDR1 is GTSNPN, CDR2 SVGIG (reference sequence). CDR3 DNA sequence: TGTGCCTGGAACGGGTGGGGTGGCACTGAAGCTTTCTTT. It codes for CAWNGWGGTEAFF.

V and J are TRBV6-5 and TRBJ2-3; D unresolved. The V gene lost 6 bases and the J gene lost 5 bases, with 6 bases spanning the gap. Germline V lookup: CDR1 MNHEY, CDR2 SVGAGI. This CDR3 is 11 amino acids long. This CDR3 is CASSLGDTQYF. DNA of the CDR3: TGTGCCAGCAGCCTAGGAGATACGCAGTATTTT.

The chain combines TRBV19 with TRBJ1-5; D is ambiguous. The CDR3 extends over 16 amino acids. The V gene lost 6 bases and the J gene lost 0 bases, with 15 bases spanning the gap. Germline assignment: CDR1 LNHDA and CDR2 SQIVND (reference sequence). The CDR3 loop is CASSIIPGNSNQPQHF. The CDR3 DNA reads as TGTGCCAGTAGCATAATACCGGGAAATAGCAATCAGCCCCAGCATTTT.

J is TRBJ1-2 and V is TRBV28, with 8 bases fitting TRBD1. With V trimmed by 4 bases and J by 7 bases, 14 bases remained unmatched. The length of the CDR3 is 16 residues. Germline CDR1 and CDR2: MDHEN and SYDVKM. In nucleotides, the CDR3 is TGTGCCAGCAGTTACTACAAATCCGGCAGGGGGCTTGGCTACACCTTC. It yields the protein CASSYYKSGRGLGYTF.

The chain has TRBV28 and TRBJ1-5, with a weak D call TRBD1 (5 bases). This CDR3 contains 15 residues. The germline V gene has CDR1 MDHEN and CDR2 SYDVKM. V dropped 8 bases and J dropped 8 bases, with 22 bases sitting between them. This CDR3 reads CASHHPRGGFEPQHF. The CDR3 nucleotides are TGTGCCAGCCACCACCCCCGGGGCGGCTTCGAGCCCCAGCATTTT.

This rearrangement joins TRBV28 to TRBJ1-2; TRBD1 matches at 8 bases. V lost 1 base to trimming and J lost 5 bases; unmatched junction nucleotides: 6. Germline assignment: CDR1 MDHEN and CDR2 SYDVKM. The CDR3 covers 15 residues. CDR3 in amino acids: CASSLSVTGEYGYTF. CDR3 DNA sequence: TGTGCCAGCAGTTTATCGGTGACAGGGGAGTATGGCTACACCTTC.

J is TRBJ2-5 and V is TRBV5-5, with D tentatively TRBD2 (6 bases). Germline lookup yields CDR1 SGHKS and CDR2 YYEKEE (reference sequence). The CDR3 covers 14 residues. The ends were cut back, 2 bases at V and 2 bases at J, with 10 bases in the middle. The CDR3, as DNA: TGTGCCAGCAGCTTTCGGGGGACTCAAGAGACCCAGTACTTC. Amino acid sequence: CASSFRGTQETQYF.

The rearrangement joins TRBV28 to TRBJ2-7; possibly TRBD1 for D (7 bases). The CDR3 has 14 residues. Between the trimmed V and J ends, which lost 1 base and 6 bases, there was a span of 13 bases. The germline V gene encodes CDR1 MDHEN and CDR2 SYDVKM. The CDR3 is CASSLSGGSAEQYF. The CDR3 DNA reads TGTGCCAGCAGTTTATCAGGGGGGTCCGCCGAGCAGTACTTC.

As regards this clone: One end of the junction fails to match germline, which may point to a read error. The J gene is TRBJ2-6, the V gene TRBV10-3, with 8 bases that match TRBD1. The CDR3 sequence is 12 residues long. Germline assignment: CDR1 ENHRY and CDR2 SYGVKD. For the CDR3, the DNA is TGTGCCATCAGTGAGTCAGGGACAGGTTCTGACTTC. This translates into CAISESGTGSDF.

The CDR3 loop reads CASRDPGNTIYF. CDR3 bases: TGCGCCAGCAGGGACCCTGGAAACACCATATATTTT. The chain carries TRBV5-1 and TRBJ1-3; D unresolved. Deletions cut 5 bases from V and 2 bases from J, with 5 bases between. CDR3 size: 12 residues. Germline V gene lookup returns CDR1 SGHRS and CDR2 YFSETQ.

V gene TRBV19 combines with J gene TRBJ2-1; D gene uncertain. The CDR3 sequence is 12 residues long. V was trimmed by 3 bases and J by 3 bases, leaving 3 bases between them. Germline CDR1 is LNHDA and CDR2 is SQIVND (reference sequence). The CDR3 loop is CASSINYNEQFF. CDR3 DNA sequence: TGTGCCAGTAGTATCAACTACAATGAGCAGTTCTTC.

CDR3 amino acids: CASSQDGDFGNTIYF. CDR3 sequence (DNA): TGCGCCAGCAGCCAAGATGGAGACTTTGGAAACACCATATATTTT. The chain joins TRBV4-3 to TRBJ1-3; D is unresolved. Germline V CDR1 and CDR2: LGHNA, YSLEER. The V gene lost 0 bases and the J gene lost 3 bases, with 9 bases spanning the gap. The CDR3 is made up of 15 amino acids.

The chain combines TRBV27 with TRBJ1-2; TRBD1 matches at 7 bases. This CDR3 is built from 13 residues. The J segment lost 6 bases and the V segment lost 3 bases, leaving 4 bases of the junction unmatched. Per the germline V gene, CDR1 is MNHEY and CDR2 is SMNVEV (reference sequence). The CDR3 is CASSFPGGHGYTF. In DNA form, the CDR3 reads TGTGCCAGCAGTTTTCCAGGGGGACATGGCTACACCTTC.

The rearrangement links TRBV11-3 to TRBJ2-1; weak D call: TRBD2 (6 bases). The V gene lost 5 bases and the J gene lost 4 bases, with 12 bases spanning the gap. The germline gives CDR1 SGHNT, CDR2 YENEEA. The CDR3 runs to 14 residues. The CDR3 coding sequence is TGTGCCAGCAGCGCTCGCGGGAATTACAATGAGCAGTTCTTC. As protein: CASSARGNYNEQFF.

The CDR3 DNA sequence: TGCGCCAGCAGCCAAGATCCCAGCGGTCGTGAGCAGTTCTTC. It is translated as CASSQDPSGREQFF. V usage is TRBV4-1 and J usage is TRBJ2-1; weak D call: TRBD2 (5 bases). Germline V gene sequence: CDR1 MGHRA, CDR2 YSYEKL. With 0 bases removed from V and 9 bases from J, the gap between germline ends came to 12 bases. The CDR3 extends over 14 amino acids.

V gene TRBV29-1 combines with J gene TRBJ2-7; D remains ambiguous. Germline V gene lookup returns CDR1 SQVTM and CDR2 ANQGSEA. Trimming left V 3 bases short and J 1 base short, with 16 bases between. The CDR3 totals 15 residues. The CDR3 DNA is TGCAGCGTTGAGTCTTCCGATTGGGGTTCCTACGAGCAGTACTTC. Amino acids: CSVESSDWGSYEQYF.

This chain uses TRBV2 with TRBJ1-2; no clear D. Trimming removed 0 bases at V and 9 bases at J, with 14 bases between. Germline-derived CDR1 and CDR2 are SNHLY and FYNNEI. This CDR3 contains 14 residues. The CDR3 region is CASSEAKLVTRYTF. In DNA form, the CDR3 reads TGTGCCAGCAGTGAAGCGAAATTAGTCACGCGCTACACCTTC. The full variable domain, with the rest looked up from reference TRBV2 and TRBJ1-2, is EPEVTQTPSHQVTQMGQEVILRCVPISNHLYFYWYRQILGQKVEFLVSFYNNEISEKSEIFDDQFSVERPDGSNFTLKIRSTKLEDSAMYFCASSEAKLVTRYTFGSGTRLTVV.

The chain is built from TRBV29-1 and TRBJ2-7, with D perhaps TRBD1 (6 bases). V lost 6 bases and J lost 4, with 22 bases in between. Germline CDR1 is SQVTM and CDR2 is ANQGSEA. This CDR3 is 15 amino acids long. The CDR3 loop is CSVTTEGTGNYEQYF. For the CDR3, the DNA is TGCAGCGTAACGACTGAAGGAACAGGGAATTACGAGCAGTACTTC.

This clone was counted a single time. The chain joins TRBV27 to TRBJ2-2, with TRBD2 matching 16 bases. CDR3 length equals 16 residues. From germline, CDR1 is MNHEY and CDR2 SMNVEV (reference sequence). Trimming removed 11 bases from V and 8 bases from J; junction bases left unmatched: 11. CDR3 loop: CACQDGTSGGAGELFF. CDR3 bases: TGTGCCTGCCAAGATGGGACTAGCGGGGGGGCAGGGGAGCTGTTTTTT.

The rearrangement joins TRBV30 to TRBJ2-1; D is perhaps TRBD1 (5 bases). Per the germline V gene, CDR1 is GTSNPN and CDR2 is SVGIG (reference sequence). V lost 5 bases to trimming and J lost 5 bases, with 16 bases between them. CDR3 length: 14 residues. For the CDR3, the DNA is TGTGCCTGGGGGCGGCCCGACAGAGACAATGAGCAGTTCTTC. This encodes CAWGRPDRDNEQFF.

By share, this clone ranks as medium-sized. The rearrangement joins TRBV7-9 to TRBJ1-1; D is undetermined. The V end lost 5 bases, the J end lost 7 bases, and 8 bases lay between the germline ends. This CDR3 comprises 11 residues. The germline V gene has CDR1 SEHNR and CDR2 FQNEAQ (reference sequence). Written as DNA, the CDR3 is TGTGCCAGCAGCCCTCAAAGTGAAGCTTTCTTT. This translates into CASSPQSEAFF.

This clone was seen once. The rearrangement joins TRBV28 to TRBJ2-7, with D unresolved. Germline V gene lookup returns CDR1 MDHEN and CDR2 SYDVKM. The CDR3 is made up of 14 amino acids. V was trimmed by 6 bases and J by 3 bases, leaving 15 bases between them. CDR3 nucleotides: TGTGCCAGCAGCCTCTCGGGCAGAAACTACGAGCAGTACTTC. Encoded protein: CASSLSGRNYEQYF.

The chain has TRBV10-3 and TRBJ2-2; 9 nucleotides agree with TRBD2. Germline loops: CDR1 ENHRY, CDR2 SYGVKD. CDR3 length: 18 residues. V gave up 6 bases and J gave up 3 bases; unmatched junction bases: 14. The CDR3 coding sequence is TGTGCCATCAGCCGAATCGGAGGTAGCGGGAGTGACACCGGGGAGCTGTTTTTT. Residues: CAISRIGGSGSDTGELFF.

The chain is built from TRBV2 and TRBJ2-7; D ambiguous. Germline V gene data show CDR1 as SNHLY and CDR2 as FYNNEI. Trimming removed 5 bases at V and 0 bases at J, with 11 bases between. This CDR3 is built from 14 residues. In DNA, the CDR3 is TGTGCCAGCAGTCCTTACTTGAGCTCCTACGAGCAGTACTTC. Amino acids: CASSPYLSSYEQYF.

This chain uses TRBV19 with TRBJ2-2, with 10 bases lining up with TRBD2. CDR1 is LNHDA, CDR2 SQIVND, per germline (reference sequence). The CDR3 is 18 amino acids. Trimming at V came to 7 bases and at J to 3 bases, leaving 14 bases not matched to a gene. In DNA, the CDR3 is TGTGCCAGTATATCCGGGAAAGCGGGAGGGCCCCACACCGGGGAGCTGTTTTTT. This sequence encodes CASISGKAGGPHTGELFF.

The CDR3 DNA follows: TGTGCCACCATGACGGACAGGGGGGACACCGGGGAGCTGTTTTTT. Its protein product is CATMTDRGDTGELFF. V and J are TRBV28 and TRBJ2-2, with 10 bases identical to TRBD1. The CDR3 has 15 residues. The V and J ends lost 10 bases and 3 bases, in that order; junction bases with no gene match: 8. The V gene's germline CDR1 is MDHEN and CDR2 SYDVKM.

The rearrangement uses TRBV7-8 and TRBJ1-5; TRBD1 is a possible D gene (6 bases). V was clipped by 1 base and J by 3 bases, with 7 bases between them. This CDR3 contains 14 residues. Germline V lookup: CDR1 SGHVS, CDR2 FQNEAQ. The DNA of the CDR3 is TGTGCCAGCAGCTTAGACAGGGTCAATCAGCCCCAGCATTTT. Protein sequence: CASSLDRVNQPQHF.

The chain combines TRBV28 with TRBJ1-2, with D perhaps TRBD1 (6 bases). Trimming left V 3 bases short and J 8 bases short, with 16 bases between. The length of the CDR3 is 14 residues. The germline V gene encodes CDR1 MDHEN and CDR2 SYDVKM. DNA for the CDR3: TGTGCCAGCAGTTTCACTCAACAGGGTGCAGGCTACACCTTC. It codes for CASSFTQQGAGYTF.